Listed here are 5 T cell receptor beta chains from one sample, sequenced in a study of early T cells in non-severe SARS-CoV-2 infection. TCRdb independently ran MiXCR on the 5' RACE reads; one entry per CDR3 protein. The table includes 40,000 to 55,000 distinct CDR3 sequences, about 6% detected once. The starting material was whole blood, obtained at baseline. These receptors were obtained from an adult who was a healthcare worker with PCR-confirmed SARS-CoV-2 infection or an uninfected control (not recorded which).

The sample holds a few counts of this clonotype. This chain connects TRBV6-1 to TRBJ1-1; 9 bases line up with TRBD1. Germline CDR1 reads MNHNS; CDR2 reads SASEGT. Germline trimming cut 4 bases from V and 6 bases from J; bases unmatched to any gene: 6. CDR3 length: 14 residues. The CDR3, as DNA: TGTGCCAGCAGTGTACAGGGGGCCGGGCCTGAAGCTTTCTTT. Translating gives CASSVQGAGPEAFF.

This clonotype has only a few counts. J is TRBJ2-2 and V is TRBV7-6; D is perhaps TRBD1 (5 bases). Trimming took off 5 bases at V and 1 base at J, with 8 bases between the two ends. CDR3 length: 14 residues. The germline V gene encodes CDR1 SGHVS and CDR2 FNYEAQ. As DNA, the CDR3 is TGTGCCAGCAGCGCTCAGGGGAACACCGGGGAGCTGTTTTTT. Translated: CASSAQGNTGELFF.

This clonotype has just a few counts. The chain is built from TRBV4-3 and TRBJ2-7, with D perhaps matching TRBD1 or TRBD2 (6 bases each). CDR3 length: 14 residues. V shed 0 bases and J shed 7 bases, with 13 bases lying between them. Germline CDR1 reads LGHNA; CDR2 reads YSLEER. The CDR3 nucleotides are TGCGCCAGCAGCCAAGATGGGGGGCCGGGAGAGCAGTACTTC. Its protein product is CASSQDGGPGEQYF.

The rearrangement uses TRBV2 and TRBJ2-5; a weak D match, TRBD2 (5 bases). The CDR3 consists of 12 residues. The V end was cut by 4 bases, the J end by 7 bases, with 10 bases between. CDR1 and CDR2 from the germline V gene are SNHLY and FYNNEI. This chain's CDR3 is CASSVSSGTQYF. CDR3 bases: TGTGCCAGCAGTGTATCAAGCGGGACCCAGTACTTC.

This clonotype was detected only a few times. The chain recombines TRBV2 with TRBJ2-7; TRBD1 aligns across 8 bases. V lost 9 bases and J lost 0; bases outside the gene matches: 7. Germline lookup yields CDR1 SNHLY and CDR2 FYNNEI. The CDR3 sequence is 14 residues long. The CDR3 is CASLDRGSSYEQYF. CDR3 DNA sequence: TGTGCCAGTCTAGACAGGGGTAGCTCCTACGAGCAGTACTTC.